Listed below are T cell receptor beta chains from one sample, sequenced in a study of T cell repertoires in cytomegalovirus infection. TCRdb reprocessed the reads with MiXCR, giving one entry per CDR3 protein. This table holds some 320,000 distinct CDR3 sequences, over 7.5% found once. The sequenced material came from PBMCs. These receptors were taken from a human donor in good health (CMV status not recorded). Some clones in this sample may be carry-over from other donors' samples. Both conserved end residues are part of each CDR3. A D gene is named only where the DNA matches it firmly. For some rows the clone size is stated as once, few or many, or as a class when expanded; others skip it.

j_gene: TRBJ2-7
d_gene: TRBD2
v_gene: TRBV13
abundance: few
CDR3aa: CASSLGGRGFYEQYF
CDR3nt: TGTGCCAGCAGCTTAGGCGGGAGGGGTTTCTACGAGCAGTACTTC

j_gene: TRBJ2-2
d_gene: -
v_gene: TRBV6-2/TRBV6-3
abundance: -
CDR3aa: CASSSWGTRELFF
CDR3nt: TGTGCCAGCAGTTCGTGGGGGACCCGGGAGCTGTTTTTT

j_gene: TRBJ2-6
d_gene: TRBD2
v_gene: TRBV6-2/TRBV6-3
abundance: -
CDR3aa: CASGTGGGSGANVLTF
CDR3nt: TGTGCCAGCGGTACGGGAGGGGGCTCTGGGGCCAACGTCCTGACTTTC

j_gene: TRBJ2-5
d_gene: -
v_gene: TRBV7-2
abundance: many
CDR3aa: CASSIKWGQETQYF
CDR3nt: TGTGCCAGCAGCATCAAATGGGGTCAGGAGACCCAGTACTTC

j_gene: TRBJ2-3
d_gene: -
v_gene: TRBV7-2
abundance: many
CDR3aa: CASSPGQSTDTQYF
CDR3nt: TGTGCCAGCAGCCCAGGACAGTCCACAGATACGCAGTATTTT

j_gene: TRBJ1-2
d_gene: -
v_gene: TRBV7-2
abundance: many
CDR3aa: CASSLSQDYGYTF
CDR3nt: TGTGCCAGCAGCTTGAGTCAGGACTATGGCTACACCTTC

j_gene: TRBJ1-1
d_gene: -
v_gene: TRBV7-2
abundance: many
CDR3aa: CASSQAGAMNTEAFF
CDR3nt: TGTGCCAGCAGTCAAGCGGGGGCGATGAACACTGAAGCTTTCTTT

j_gene: TRBJ1-6
d_gene: TRBD1
v_gene: TRBV20-1
abundance: few
CDR3aa: CSARDPWQGGNSPLHF
CDR3nt: TGCAGTGCTAGAGATCCTTGGCAGGGGGGGAATTCACCCCTCCACTTT

j_gene: TRBJ2-1
d_gene: TRBD2
v_gene: TRBV7-2
abundance: many
CDR3aa: CASSLNLAGVGNEQFF
CDR3nt: TGTGCCAGCAGCTTAAATCTAGCGGGAGTAGGAAATGAGCAGTTCTTC

j_gene: TRBJ1-2
d_gene: -
v_gene: TRBV12-3/TRBV12-4
abundance: few
CDR3aa: CASSRPQDYNYGYTF
CDR3nt: TGTGCCAGCAGCCGACCCCAGGATTATAACTATGGCTACACCTTC

j_gene: TRBJ1-2
d_gene: -
v_gene: TRBV6-4
abundance: few
CDR3aa: CASRKGPDDYGYTF
CDR3nt: TGTGCCAGCAGGAAGGGGCCGGACGACTATGGCTACACCTTC

j_gene: TRBJ1-1
d_gene: -
v_gene: TRBV12-3/TRBV12-4
abundance: many
CDR3aa: CASSIGQLNTEAFF
CDR3nt: TGTGCCAGCAGTATCGGACAGCTGAACACTGAAGCTTTCTTT

j_gene: TRBJ2-7
d_gene: -
v_gene: TRBV4-3
abundance: -
CDR3aa: CASSQERYSYEQYF
CDR3nt: TGCGCCAGCAGCCAGGAACGGTACTCCTACGAGCAGTACTTC

j_gene: TRBJ2-1
d_gene: -
v_gene: TRBV20-1
abundance: few
CDR3aa: CSARVGRSSYNEQFF
CDR3nt: TGCAGTGCTAGAGTCGGGAGAAGCTCCTACAATGAGCAGTTCTTC

j_gene: TRBJ2-1
d_gene: -
v_gene: TRBV12-3/TRBV12-4
abundance: many
CDR3aa: CASTTNQGVYNEQFF
CDR3nt: TGTGCCAGCACCACGAACCAAGGGGTATACAATGAGCAGTTCTTC

j_gene: TRBJ2-6
d_gene: -
v_gene: TRBV29-1
abundance: few
CDR3aa: CSVGIGGGVSGANVLTF
CDR3nt: TGCAGCGTTGGTATCGGGGGAGGAGTATCTGGGGCCAACGTCCTGACTTTC

j_gene: TRBJ1-4
d_gene: -
v_gene: TRBV18
abundance: few
CDR3aa: CASSPPGPPAEKLFF
CDR3nt: TGTGCCAGCTCACCCCCGGGACCTCCCGCTGAAAAACTGTTTTTT

j_gene: TRBJ1-1
d_gene: TRBD1
v_gene: TRBV5-1
abundance: few
CDR3aa: CASSTQDRANTEAFF
CDR3nt: TGCGCCAGCAGCACTCAGGACAGGGCGAACACTGAAGCTTTCTTT

j_gene: TRBJ1-4
d_gene: TRBD1
v_gene: TRBV12-3/TRBV12-4
abundance: -
CDR3aa: CASSPGQGGSEKLFF
CDR3nt: TGTGCCAGCAGCCCTGGACAGGGAGGGAGTGAAAAACTGTTTTTT

j_gene: TRBJ2-6
d_gene: -
v_gene: TRBV5-1
abundance: -
CDR3aa: CASSYRTVGANVLTF
CDR3nt: TGCGCCAGCAGCTATAGGACTGTTGGGGCCAACGTCCTGACTTTC

j_gene: TRBJ2-2
d_gene: -
v_gene: TRBV20-1
abundance: -
CDR3aa: CSARQRVLSNTGELFF
CDR3nt: TGCAGTGCCAGACAGAGAGTATTATCGAACACCGGGGAGCTGTTTTTT

j_gene: TRBJ2-3
d_gene: -
v_gene: TRBV19
abundance: many
CDR3aa: CASSTGASTDTQYF
CDR3nt: TGTGCCAGTAGTACAGGGGCTTCCACAGATACGCAGTATTTT

j_gene: TRBJ1-6
d_gene: -
v_gene: TRBV2
abundance: few
CDR3aa: CASSEAPDIYSPLHF
CDR3nt: TGTGCCAGCAGTGAAGCGCCAGATATCTATTCACCCCTCCACTTT

j_gene: TRBJ2-1
d_gene: TRBD2
v_gene: TRBV28
abundance: -
CDR3aa: CASRSPLAGEVGNEQFF
CDR3nt: TGTGCCAGCAGGTCACCTCTAGCGGGAGAAGTTGGCAATGAGCAGTTCTTC

j_gene: TRBJ2-3
d_gene: -
v_gene: TRBV7-2
abundance: many
CDR3aa: CASSLGGRYRPDTQYF
CDR3nt: TGTGCCAGCAGCTTGGGGGGCCGGTACCGCCCAGATACGCAGTATTTT

j_gene: TRBJ2-1
d_gene: TRBD2
v_gene: TRBV19
abundance: -
CDR3aa: CASSIDRGGDYNEQFF
CDR3nt: TGTGCCAGTAGTATCGATCGGGGGGGCGATTACAATGAGCAGTTCTTC

j_gene: TRBJ2-5
d_gene: TRBD2
v_gene: TRBV4-3
abundance: -
CDR3aa: CASSQENSGGALRETQYF
CDR3nt: TGCGCCAGCAGCCAGGAAAATAGCGGGGGGGCTCTAAGAGAGACCCAGTACTTC

j_gene: TRBJ2-5
d_gene: -
v_gene: TRBV12-3/TRBV12-4
abundance: -
CDR3aa: CASSSHGGEETQYF
CDR3nt: TGTGCCAGCAGCTCACACGGGGGAGAAGAGACCCAGTACTTC

j_gene: TRBJ2-5
d_gene: TRBD2
v_gene: TRBV20-1
abundance: few
CDR3aa: CSASGGALETQYF
CDR3nt: TGCAGTGCTAGCGGGGGGGCCTTAGAGACCCAGTACTTC

j_gene: TRBJ1-5
d_gene: TRBD1
v_gene: TRBV19
abundance: few
CDR3aa: CASSSRDRGDNQPQHF
CDR3nt: TGTGCCAGTAGTTCAAGGGACAGGGGGGACAATCAGCCCCAGCATTTT

j_gene: TRBJ1-2
d_gene: TRBD1
v_gene: TRBV7-2
abundance: many
CDR3aa: CASSTYPGQGGYGYTF
CDR3nt: TGTGCCAGCAGCACCTACCCGGGACAGGGGGGCTATGGCTACACCTTC

j_gene: TRBJ2-5
d_gene: TRBD2
v_gene: TRBV7-2
abundance: -
CDR3aa: CASSPRTGGGTQYF
CDR3nt: TGTGCCAGCAGCCCCCGGACGGGGGGGGGGACCCAGTACTTC

j_gene: TRBJ2-5
d_gene: -
v_gene: TRBV6-5
abundance: -
CDR3aa: CASSYGGRRETQYF
CDR3nt: TGTGCCAGCAGTTACGGAGGGAGGCGTGAGACCCAGTACTTC

j_gene: TRBJ2-3
d_gene: -
v_gene: TRBV7-6
abundance: many
CDR3aa: CASSQGTAADTQYF
CDR3nt: TGTGCCAGCAGCCAAGGGACTGCAGCAGATACGCAGTATTTT

j_gene: TRBJ2-7
d_gene: TRBD2
v_gene: TRBV12-3/TRBV12-4
abundance: -
CDR3aa: CASSLVRGGGEQYF
CDR3nt: TGTGCCAGCAGTTTGGTGCGGGGGGGCGGCGAGCAGTACTTC

j_gene: TRBJ2-1
d_gene: -
v_gene: TRBV11-2
abundance: few
CDR3aa: CASSLDDLVTNEQFF
CDR3nt: TGTGCCAGCAGCCTTGATGACCTAGTCACCAATGAGCAGTTCTTC

j_gene: TRBJ1-1
d_gene: -
v_gene: TRBV18
abundance: many
CDR3aa: CASSPLLGTEAFF
CDR3nt: TGTGCCAGCTCACCACTCCTGGGCACTGAAGCTTTCTTT

j_gene: TRBJ1-1
d_gene: -
v_gene: TRBV7-2
abundance: many
CDR3aa: CASSLPGAATEAFF
CDR3nt: TGTGCCAGCAGCTTGCCAGGGGCTGCGACTGAAGCTTTCTTT

j_gene: TRBJ2-2
d_gene: -
v_gene: TRBV28
abundance: -
CDR3aa: CASSGAGSGGWELFF
CDR3nt: TGTGCCAGCAGTGGGGCAGGGTCCGGGGGCTGGGAGCTGTTTTTT

j_gene: TRBJ2-3
d_gene: -
v_gene: TRBV28
abundance: few
CDR3aa: CASSPKPHMREEVTDTQYF
CDR3nt: TGTGCCAGCAGTCCAAAACCCCACATGCGGGAAGAGGTCACAGATACGCAGTATTTT

j_gene: TRBJ2-3
d_gene: -
v_gene: TRBV7-9
abundance: many
CDR3aa: CASSLRGGLTDTQYF
CDR3nt: TGTGCCAGCAGCTTACGAGGGGGGCTCACAGATACGCAGTATTTT

j_gene: TRBJ1-6
d_gene: -
v_gene: TRBV28
abundance: -
CDR3aa: CASSLPYPGSTPLHF
CDR3nt: TGTGCCAGCAGTTTACCCTACCCCGGGTCTACACCCCTCCACTTT

j_gene: TRBJ2-1
d_gene: TRBD2
v_gene: TRBV6-2/TRBV6-3
abundance: few
CDR3aa: CASREASYNEQFF
CDR3nt: TGTGCCAGCCGGGAGGCGTCCTACAATGAGCAGTTCTTC

j_gene: TRBJ2-7
d_gene: -
v_gene: TRBV4-3
abundance: few
CDR3aa: CASSRLRGYEQYF
CDR3nt: TGCGCCAGCAGCCGACTTCGAGGCTACGAGCAGTACTTC

j_gene: TRBJ2-6
d_gene: -
v_gene: TRBV27
abundance: -
CDR3aa: CASGLRGANVLTF
CDR3nt: TGTGCCAGTGGATTACGAGGGGCCAACGTCCTGACTTTC

j_gene: TRBJ1-1
d_gene: TRBD1
v_gene: TRBV20-1
abundance: many
CDR3aa: CSTRTGVGTEAFF
CDR3nt: TGCAGTACAAGGACAGGGGTGGGCACTGAAGCTTTCTTT

j_gene: TRBJ2-7
d_gene: -
v_gene: TRBV15
abundance: few
CDR3aa: CATSRPTSRDATYEQYF
CDR3nt: TGTGCCACCAGCAGACCAACAAGCCGGGACGCAACCTACGAGCAGTACTTC

j_gene: TRBJ2-3
d_gene: -
v_gene: TRBV7-3
abundance: few
CDR3aa: CASSLTDDADTQYF
CDR3nt: TGTGCCAGCAGCTTAACAGACGACGCAGATACGCAGTATTTT

j_gene: TRBJ1-5
d_gene: -
v_gene: TRBV7-2
abundance: many
CDR3aa: CASSLVFDYSNQPQHF
CDR3nt: TGTGCCAGCAGCTTAGTCTTCGACTATAGCAATCAGCCCCAGCATTTT

j_gene: TRBJ1-1
d_gene: TRBD1
v_gene: TRBV7-3
abundance: many
CDR3aa: CASSKQGGLMNTEAFF
CDR3nt: TGTGCCAGCAGTAAACAAGGGGGCCTCATGAACACTGAAGCTTTCTTT

j_gene: TRBJ1-1
d_gene: TRBD1
v_gene: TRBV19
abundance: few
CDR3aa: CASMLRDRGINTEAFF
CDR3nt: TGTGCCAGTATGCTCCGGGACAGGGGAATTAACACTGAAGCTTTCTTT

j_gene: TRBJ1-2
d_gene: -
v_gene: TRBV27
abundance: -
CDR3aa: CASSLSRGEGYTF
CDR3nt: TGTGCCAGCAGTTTATCGAGGGGGGAGGGCTACACCTTC